These T cell receptor beta chains were read from a single sample in a study of cytomegalovirus exposure and HLA in healthy donors. Measured with immunoSEQ multiplex PCR; TCRdb has only the in-frame clones, and not every one. The sample includes around 180,000 clones, 84% seen only once; the top ten take about 0.24%. Sequencing input: PBMCs. The receptors shown here come from a boy between 5 and 17 years old in good health and CMV-seronegative. CDR3s include the opening cysteine and the closing phenylalanine or tryptophan. Each record gives: V gene, D gene, clone size, J gene, CDR3 protein, CDR3 DNA. D genes are given only for firm matches. Some rows mark clone size as missing; the rest say once, few, many or name a class of expanded clone.

TRBV9,NA,NA,TRBJ2-1,CASSVQGGRAYNEQFF,TGTGCCAGCAGCGTACAGGGAGGCAGGGCCTACAATGAGCAGTTCTTC
TRBV6-1,NA,few,TRBJ2-3,CASSLQGTDTQYF,TGTGCCAGCAGCCTTCAGGGCACAGATACGCAGTATTTT
TRBV27,NA,once,TRBJ1-2,CASGLQSQYGYTF,TGTGCCAGCGGACTACAGAGCCAATATGGCTACACCTTC
TRBV18,NA,NA,TRBJ1-1,CASSPGAPTEAFF,TGTGCCAGCTCACCAGGGGCGCCCACTGAAGCTTTCTTT
TRBV28,TRBD1,NA,TRBJ1-5,CASSQSQGQGGQPQHF,TGTGCCAGCAGTCAATCCCAGGGACAGGGGGGCCAGCCCCAGCATTTT
TRBV7-9,NA,NA,TRBJ1-2,CASSHLASGYTF,TGTGCCAGCAGCCACCTAGCGAGTGGCTACACCTTC
TRBV27,NA,NA,TRBJ1-1,CASRYPGNTEAFF,TGTGCCAGCAGATACCCGGGGAACACTGAAGCTTTCTTT
TRBV27,NA,NA,TRBJ2-7,CASSLSTGIGQYF,TGTGCCAGCAGTTTGTCTACAGGGATCGGGCAGTACTTC
TRBV7-9,NA,NA,TRBJ2-7,CASSYGLRDSYEQYF,TGTGCCAGCAGCTATGGTCTGAGGGACTCCTACGAGCAGTACTTC
TRBV2,TRBD2,NA,TRBJ2-4,CASSEREGSKNIQYF,TGTGCCAGCAGTGAGCGGGAGGGGTCCAAAAACATTCAGTACTTC
TRBV2,NA,NA,TRBJ1-1,CASRLENTEAFF,TGTGCCAGCAGGCTAGAGAACACTGAAGCTTTCTTT
TRBV5-4,TRBD1,NA,TRBJ2-7,CASSLQGPEQYF,TGTGCCAGCAGCCTACAGGGGCCCGAGCAGTACTTC
TRBV30,TRBD1,once,TRBJ2-7,CAWIHEGQGGEQYF,TGTGCCTGGATTCACGAGGGACAGGGCGGCGAGCAGTACTTC
TRBV9,NA,NA,TRBJ1-3,CASSDTGFSGNTIYF,TGTGCCAGCAGTGATACAGGGTTCTCTGGAAACACCATATATTTT
TRBV4-2,NA,NA,TRBJ2-1,CASSQGVGGKRHNEQFF,TGTGCCAGCAGCCAAGGCGTAGGAGGGAAGAGGCACAATGAGCAGTTCTTC
TRBV6-5,NA,NA,TRBJ2-7,CASSYSELTGFYEQYF,TGTGCCAGCAGTTACTCGGAGCTTACAGGATTCTACGAGCAGTACTTC
TRBV18,NA,NA,TRBJ1-1,CASSPIHTGNTEAFF,TGTGCCAGCTCACCAATCCACACAGGGAACACTGAAGCTTTCTTT
TRBV4-1,TRBD1,NA,TRBJ1-5,CASSPADRGNQPQHF,TGCGCCAGCAGCCCAGCGGACAGGGGCAATCAGCCCCAGCATTTT
TRBV5-8,NA,NA,TRBJ1-6,CASSLSLYNSPLHF,TGTGCCAGCAGCTTATCCCTTTATAATTCACCCCTCCACTTT
TRBV19,NA,NA,TRBJ2-6,CASSIEETRGANVLTF,TGTGCCAGTAGTATCGAGGAAACGAGGGGGGCCAACGTCCTGACTTTC
TRBV9,NA,few,TRBJ1-3,CASSPEASGNTIYF,TGTGCCAGCAGCCCAGAGGCCTCTGGAAACACCATATATTTT
TRBV21-1,NA,NA,TRBJ1-2,CASSKATQNYGYTF,TGTGCCAGCAGCAAAGCTACACAAAACTATGGCTACACCTTC
TRBV5-1,TRBD1,NA,TRBJ2-7,CASSTGTAPRLEQYF,TGCGCCAGCAGCACGGGGACAGCCCCCAGACTGGAGCAGTACTTC
TRBV7-9,TRBD2,NA,TRBJ2-7,CSSSLGTSGSIPYEQYF,TGTTCCAGCAGCTTGGGGACTAGCGGGAGTATTCCCTACGAGCAGTACTTC
TRBV30,TRBD1,few,TRBJ1-1,CAWIRDRATEAFF,TGTGCCTGGATTAGGGACAGGGCCACTGAAGCTTTCTTT
TRBV27,NA,NA,TRBJ2-2,CASSLLPPDRLNTGELFF,TGTGCCAGCAGTTTACTCCCTCCTGACAGACTGAACACCGGGGAGCTGTTTTTT
TRBV11-3,TRBD2,few,TRBJ2-2,CASSLTSGGLGELFF,TGTGCCAGCAGCTTAACTAGCGGGGGGCTCGGGGAGCTGTTTTTT
TRBV6-1,TRBD1,NA,TRBJ2-7,CASSVFGGQGPEQYF,TGTGCCAGCAGTGTATTTGGGGGACAGGGGCCCGAGCAGTACTTC
TRBV11-1,TRBD1,NA,TRBJ2-1,CASSGQGVNEQFF,TGTGCCAGCAGCGGGCAGGGGGTCAATGAGCAGTTCTTC
TRBV6-6,NA,once,TRBJ1-6,CASSSRTVKNSPLHF,TGTGCCAGCAGTTCCCGGACAGTGAAGAATTCACCCCTCCACTTT
TRBV13,TRBD1,NA,TRBJ2-7,CASSPGQGFFNTYEQYF,TGTGCCAGCAGTCCGGGACAGGGCTTCTTCAACACCTACGAGCAGTACTTC
TRBV7-9,NA,NA,TRBJ1-3,CSSRQTREPSGNTIYF,TGTTCCAGCAGACAAACCAGGGAACCCTCTGGAAACACCATATATTTT
TRBV4-1,NA,few,TRBJ1-4,CASSQAPSEKLFF,TGCGCCAGCAGCCAAGCTCCCTCTGAAAAACTGTTTTTT
TRBV9,NA,NA,TRBJ2-2,CASSKGQNTGELFF,TGTGCCAGCAGCAAGGGACAGAACACCGGGGAGCTGTTTTTT
TRBV19,NA,NA,TRBJ1-2,CASSMDGGLLDGYTF,TGTGCCAGTAGTATGGATGGGGGCCTTTTGGATGGCTACACCTTC
TRBV19,NA,once,TRBJ2-1,CASSIDPAEPYNEQFF,TGTGCCAGTAGTATAGATCCAGCGGAGCCCTACAATGAGCAGTTCTTC
TRBV6-6,NA,NA,TRBJ1-6,CASSYPGQDSPLHF,TGTGCCAGCAGTTACCCGGGACAAGATTCACCCCTCCACTTT
TRBV19,NA,NA,TRBJ1-5,CASIGGTFNQPQHF,TGTGCCAGTATTGGCGGTACCTTCAATCAGCCCCAGCATTTT
TRBV10-1,NA,NA,TRBJ1-2,CASSETGHGYTF,TGCGCCAGCAGTGAGACAGGGCATGGCTACACCTTC
TRBV11-2,NA,NA,TRBJ1-4,CASSLGLRRRAVEKLFF,TGTGCCAGCAGCTTAGGGTTGAGGCGGCGAGCAGTGGAAAAACTGTTTTTT
TRBV6-1,TRBD1,NA,TRBJ1-1,CASSEWTGMNTEAFF,TGTGCCAGCAGTGAGTGGACAGGGATGAACACTGAAGCTTTCTTT
TRBV19,NA,NA,TRBJ1-1,CASSFGPNTEAFF,TGTGCCAGTAGTTTTGGCCCGAACACTGAAGCTTTCTTT
TRBV7-3,TRBD2,NA,TRBJ2-2,CASSLLAANTGELFF,TGTGCCAGCAGCTTACTAGCGGCAAACACCGGGGAGCTGTTTTTT
TRBV2,NA,NA,TRBJ2-7,CASSVWVRNKGNEQYF,TGTGCCAGCAGTGTCTGGGTAAGAAATAAGGGGAACGAGCAGTACTTC
TRBV7-2,TRBD2,NA,TRBJ2-7,CASSFSGGVTYEQYF,TGTGCCAGCAGCTTTAGCGGGGGGGTAACCTACGAGCAGTACTTC
TRBV9,TRBD1,once,TRBJ2-3,CASSSQGASDTQYF,TGTGCCAGCAGCTCACAGGGGGCTTCAGATACGCAGTATTTT
TRBV28,NA,NA,TRBJ2-7,CASRPGTGGAGGRAREQYF,TGTGCCAGCAGACCCGGAACAGGGGGGGCAGGCGGGAGGGCCCGGGAGCAGTACTTC
TRBV7-6,NA,NA,TRBJ1-5,CASSLSQGNQPQHF,TGTGCCAGCAGCTTATCCCAGGGCAATCAGCCCCAGCATTTT